This TCR beta chain was sequenced in a study of immune evolution from preneoplasia to lung adenocarcinoma. Clones were read by immunoSEQ multiplex PCR, and TCRdb kept only the in-frame ones, dropping some. The repertoire consists of some 5,100 clones, with 65% to 70% occurring once and the leading ten covering 20% to 25%. This clone was counted between two and nine times. What was sequenced was FFPE adjacent normal lung tissue. This clonotype was obtained from a person older than 75 with lung adenocarcinoma.

CDR3 nucleotide sequence: TGTGCCAGCTCACCCCTTATTCTCGGGACAGGGAGCACAGATACGCAGTATTTT. It specifies CASSPLILGTGSTDTQYF. This chain joins TRBV18 and TRBJ2-3; 9 bases are a match to TRBD1. The CDR3 contains 18 residues. Per the germline V gene, CDR1 is KGHSH and CDR2 is LQKENI. V was clipped by 3 bases and J by 0 bases; unmatched bases: 10. The full variable domain, with the rest looked up from reference TRBV18 and TRBJ2-3, is NAGVMQNPRHLVRRRGQEARLRCSPMKGHSHVYWYRQLPEEGLKFMVYLQKENIIDESGMPKERFSAEFPKEGPSILRIQQVVRGDSAAYFCASSPLILGTGSTDTQYFGPGTRLTVL.